One sample yielded the 28 T cell receptor beta chains listed below, sequenced in a study of T cell changes during pregnancy in multiple sclerosis. TCRdb's copy holds only in-frame clones and misses some; the assay was immunoSEQ multiplex PCR. The table lists over 15,000 clones, 80% to 90% of them singletons. The material was CD8+ T cells from peripheral blood mononuclear cells, obtained after pregnancy. The receptors come from a female donor in good health, enrolled as a control in a pregnancy study.

The V and J genes are TRBV27 and TRBJ1-2; 10 bases are a match to TRBD1. The CDR3 contains 15 residues. The ends lost 6 bases at V and 6 bases at J; junction bases unmatched: 10. The germline V gene encodes CDR1 MNHEY and CDR2 SMNVEV (reference sequence). The CDR3 reads CASSQAGQGKDGYTF. Written as DNA, the CDR3 is TGTGCCAGCAGCCAGGCGGGACAGGGGAAGGATGGCTACACCTTC.

This clone was picked up one time. The J gene is TRBJ2-2, the V gene TRBV9; perhaps TRBD2 as D (6 bases). Germline values: CDR1 SGDLS, CDR2 YYNGEE. The CDR3 sequence is 15 residues long. Trimming removed 0 bases from V and 7 bases from J, with 13 bases in between. The CDR3 coding sequence is TGTGCCAGCAGCGTAGATGTGCGGGGTGACGGGGAGCTGTTTTTT. Protein: CASSVDVRGDGELFF.

V gene TRBV9 combines with J gene TRBJ2-1, with D possibly matching TRBD2 (6 bases). Trimming took off 4 bases at V and 2 bases at J, with 13 bases between the two ends. Per germline, CDR1 SGDLS and CDR2 YYNGEE. CDR3 length: 15 amino acids. CDR3 nucleotide sequence: TGTGCCAGCAGCCCGGATAGCGGTGCCTACAATGAGCAGTTCTTC. Protein: CASSPDSGAYNEQFF.

The V gene is TRBV14, the J gene TRBJ1-1; the D is unclear. The CDR3 sequence is 15 residues long. The V and J ends lost 3 bases and 2 bases respectively, with 13 bases between them. Germline values: CDR1 SGHDN, CDR2 FVKESK. The CDR3 loop is CASSHPGFSNTEAFF. In nucleotides, the CDR3 is TGTGCCAGCAGCCACCCAGGATTCTCTAACACTGAAGCTTTCTTT. The full variable domain, rest sourced from reference TRBV14 and TRBJ1-1, is EAGVTQFPSHSVIEKGQTVTLRCDPISGHDNLYWYRRVMGKEIKFLLHFVKESKQDESGMPNNRFLAERTGGTYSTLKVQPAELEDSGVYFCASSHPGFSNTEAFFGQGTRLTVV.

The chain is built from TRBV27 and TRBJ1-1, with 7 nucleotides matching TRBD1. Unmatched junction bases numbered 5, after V lost 6 bases and J lost 4 bases. CDR3 length: 13 residues. In germline, CDR1 is MNHEY, CDR2 SMNVEV (reference sequence). The DNA of the CDR3 is TGTGCCAGCAGCCCAGGGGGGACCACTGAAGCTTTCTTT. Amino acids: CASSPGGTTEAFF.

V and J are TRBV2 and TRBJ2-5; 7 bases are shared with TRBD2. The CDR3 has 14 amino acids. Per the germline V gene, CDR1 is SNHLY and CDR2 is FYNNEI. J was trimmed by 4 bases and V by 0 bases; bases with no gene match: 2. CDR3 protein: CASSEAGGGETQYF. As DNA, the CDR3 is TGTGCCAGCAGTGAAGCGGGGGGGGGAGAGACCCAGTACTTC.

The chain combines TRBV19 with TRBJ2-1; 11 nucleotides line up with TRBD1. The germline V gene encodes CDR1 LNHDA and CDR2 SQIVND (reference sequence). The junction had 7 bases not matched to a gene; V was cut back by 5 bases and J by 4 bases. This CDR3 contains 16 residues. The CDR3 coding sequence is TGTGCCAGTAGTGGATCGGACAGGGGGCAATACAATGAGCAGTTCTTC. Amino acids: CASSGSDRGQYNEQFF.

This rearrangement joins TRBV30 to TRBJ2-1, with TRBD2 matching 8 bases. Germline CDR1 is GTSNPN and CDR2 is SVGIG (reference sequence). V lost 2 bases, J lost 9 bases, and 6 bases stayed unmatched. The CDR3 sequence is 13 residues long. The CDR3 sequence is CAWSLGSGAEQFF. DNA of the CDR3: TGTGCCTGGAGTTTAGGTAGCGGGGCTGAGCAGTTCTTC.

This chain links TRBV6-6 with TRBJ1-1; 10 positions agree with TRBD1. CDR3 length: 16 residues. Germline V CDR1 and CDR2: MNHNY, SVGAGI (reference sequence). Germline trimming cut 7 bases from V and 5 bases from J; bases unmatched to any gene: 13. The CDR3 sequence is CASTTSGTGDVTEAFF. The CDR3 DNA reads TGTGCCAGCACTACCTCCGGGACAGGGGACGTTACTGAAGCTTTCTTT.

The chain couples TRBV5-5 to TRBJ1-4, with 9 nucleotides matching TRBD1. Per germline, CDR1 SGHKS and CDR2 YYEKEE (reference sequence). V was clipped by 5 bases and J by 6 bases; unmatched bases: 8. This CDR3 has 15 amino acids. CDR3 DNA sequence: TGTGCCAGCAGGCCCCGGGACAGGGAGGATGAAAAACTGTTTTTT. Its translation is CASRPRDREDEKLFF. Full variable domain (remainder filled in from reference TRBV5-5 and TRBJ1-4): DAGVTQSPTHLIKTRGQQVTLRCSPISGHKSVSWYQQVLGQGPQFIFQYYEKEERGRGNFPDRFSARQFPNYSSELNVNALLLGDSALYLCASRPRDREDEKLFFGSGTQLSVL.

Comment on this clone: Relative to the germline gene, one junction end is altered; a read error may explain this. This chain links TRBV5-1 with TRBJ1-2; possible D gene TRBD1, 6 bases. CDR3 length: 20 residues. The germline V gene has CDR1 SGHRS and CDR2 YFSETQ. The CDR3 reads CANSLNPAGTKDSQGYGYTF. Here the CDR3 DNA reads TGCGCCAACAGCTTAAACCCTGCCGGGACAAAAGACTCTCAAGGCTATGGCTACACCTTC.

The CDR3 nucleotides are TGCGCCAGCAGCCGAGCACAGGGGGCGGACGATTCACCCCTCCACTTT. Translating it yields CASSRAQGADDSPLHF. The chain recombines TRBV4-3 with TRBJ1-6; the match to TRBD1 covers 9 bases. Unmatched junction bases numbered 9, after V lost 4 bases and J lost 8 bases. From germline, CDR1 is LGHNA and CDR2 YSLEER. The CDR3 is 16 amino acids.

The chain carries TRBV13 and TRBJ2-7; D is undetermined. Between the trimmed V and J ends, which lost 0 bases and 3 bases, there was a span of 6 bases. Germline V CDR1 and CDR2: PRHDT, FYEKMQ (reference sequence). CDR3 length equals 13 residues. The CDR3 bases are TGTGCCAGCAGCTTAGGGTCCGTCTACGAGCAGTACTTC. Translated, it gives CASSLGSVYEQYF. Looking up the rest from reference TRBV13 and TRBJ2-7 gives the full variable domain: AAGVIQSPRHLIKEKRETATLKCYPIPRHDTVYWYQQGPGQDPQFLISFYEKMQSDKGSIPDRFSAQQFSDYHSELNMSSLELGDSALYFCASSLGSVYEQYFGPGTRLTVT.

This rearrangement joins TRBV13 to TRBJ1-2; D possibly corresponds to TRBD1 (6 bases). There are 21 residues in the CDR3. V was clipped by 0 bases and J by 1 base, with 27 bases between them. Per germline, CDR1 PRHDT and CDR2 FYEKMQ (reference sequence). Here the CDR3 reads CASSLGVGQWDEATHNYGYTF. The CDR3 DNA reads TGTGCCAGCAGCTTAGGGGTTGGACAGTGGGACGAAGCGACCCATAACTATGGCTACACCTTC.

The rearrangement links TRBV7-9 to TRBJ2-6, with 9 bases identical to TRBD1. Looked up from germline, CDR1 is SEHNR and CDR2 is FQNEAQ (reference sequence). V lost 4 bases to trimming and J lost 1 base; unmatched junction nucleotides: 11. The CDR3 is made up of 19 amino acids. The CDR3 DNA follows: TGTGCCAGCAGCTCCGGCGAGCCCGGGACAGGGTCTGGGGCCAACGTCCTGACTTTC. Protein: CASSSGEPGTGSGANVLTF.

This chain links TRBV7-2 with TRBJ2-1; 7 bases map to TRBD1. The V segment lost 1 base and the J segment 7 bases; nucleotides outside the gene matches: 7. This CDR3 is 15 amino acids long. Germline V gives CDR1 SGHTA, CDR2 FQGNSA. CDR3 sequence (DNA): TGTGCCAGCAGCTTAGTCACAGGGGAAGGGAATGAGCAGTTCTTC. It translates to CASSLVTGEGNEQFF.

The V call is TRBV11-2, the J call TRBJ2-5; 9 bases align to TRBD2. The J segment lost 5 bases and the V segment lost 1 base, leaving 5 bases of the junction unmatched. Germline CDR1 reads SGHAT; CDR2 reads FQNNGV. The CDR3 contains 15 residues. CDR3 sequence reads: CASSLVAGGRETQYF. The CDR3 bases are TGTGCCAGCAGCTTAGTTGCGGGGGGGCGTGAGACCCAGTACTTC.

This clone was recorded once. V gene TRBV19 combines with J gene TRBJ2-7; tentative D call: TRBD1 (5 bases). Trimming removed 6 bases from V and 2 bases from J, with 23 bases in between. CDR3 length: 17 amino acids. Germline V gene lookup returns CDR1 LNHDA and CDR2 SQIVND (reference sequence). As DNA, the CDR3 is TGTGCCAGTAGAAATTCTCACAGGCTGTTAGGGGCCTACGAGCAGTACTTC. It translates to CASRNSHRLLGAYEQYF.

The chain employs TRBV27 and TRBJ2-7; the D is unclear. CDR1 and CDR2 from the germline V gene are MNHEY and SMNVEV (reference sequence). The length of the CDR3 is 13 residues. The ends were cut back, 4 bases at V and 2 bases at J, with 9 bases in the middle. CDR3 nucleotides: TGTGCCAGCAGTTACTCGGCGGCCTACGAGCAGTACTTC. Protein product: CASSYSAAYEQYF.

The table lists this clone with a count of one. This chain connects TRBV6-5 to TRBJ2-7; unclear D gene. In germline, CDR1 is MNHEY, CDR2 SVGAGI. Trimming left V 2 bases short and J 6 bases short, with 14 bases between. CDR3 size: 14 residues. For the CDR3, the DNA is TGTGCCAGCAGTTACCGCGGAACTCTAGGCGAGCAGTACTTC. It translates to CASSYRGTLGEQYF.

This rearrangement joins TRBV4-3 to TRBJ1-2; TRBD1 matches at 8 bases. The junction had 7 bases not matched to a gene; V was cut back by 0 bases and J by 7 bases. The CDR3 sequence is 15 residues long. From germline, CDR1 is LGHNA and CDR2 YSLEER. The CDR3 sequence: CASSQDFQGAFGYTF. Written as DNA, the CDR3 is TGCGCCAGCAGCCAAGATTTTCAGGGGGCTTTTGGCTACACCTTC.

The V call is TRBV27, the J call TRBJ2-7; 9 bases are a match to TRBD1. Trimming at V came to 4 bases and at J to 2 bases, leaving 3 bases not matched to a gene. The CDR3 length is 14 residues. In germline, CDR1 is MNHEY, CDR2 SMNVEV (reference sequence). The CDR3 nucleotides are TGTGCCAGCAGTTACCGGGACAGGGCCTACGAGCAGTACTTC. Translated, it gives CASSYRDRAYEQYF.

The chain couples TRBV29-1 to TRBJ2-1, with 12 bases that match TRBD1. The CDR3 consists of 14 residues. J gave up 8 bases and V 6 bases, and 8 bases lay outside the gene matches. Germline V gene lookup returns CDR1 SQVTM and CDR2 ANQGSEA. The chain's CDR3 is CSVPGQGAFDEQFF. In DNA, the CDR3 is TGCAGCGTCCCGGGACAGGGGGCATTCGATGAGCAGTTCTTC.

This sequence joins TRBV19 and TRBJ2-7, with D possibly being TRBD1 (6 bases). Germline V gives CDR1 LNHDA, CDR2 SQIVND (reference sequence). The CDR3 consists of 15 residues. V was trimmed by 4 bases and J by 0 bases, leaving 13 bases between them. This CDR3 is CASSRRAGASYEQYF. DNA of the CDR3: TGTGCCAGTAGTAGAAGGGCAGGGGCCTCCTACGAGCAGTACTTC.

About this clone itself: One end of the junction is discordant with germline, which a read error may explain. The chain couples TRBV4-3 to TRBJ1-2; D uncertain. The CDR3 has 15 residues. CDR1 is LGHNA, CDR2 YSLEER, per germline. The CDR3 reads CVSSQDLALNYGYTF. CDR3 sequence (DNA): TGCGTCAGCAGCCAAGATCTTGCACTTAACTATGGCTACACCTTC.

This chain joins TRBV7-9 and TRBJ1-1, with a weak D call TRBD1 (5 bases). V was cut by 1 base and J by 7 bases, with 16 bases left in between. CDR3 size: 15 residues. Germline CDR1 reads SEHNR; CDR2 reads FQNEAQ (reference sequence). As DNA, the CDR3 is TGTGCCAGCAGCTTAGGTGGGGGGAGGTATGGTGAAGCTTTCTTT. It specifies CASSLGGGRYGEAFF.

The chain combines TRBV14 with TRBJ2-7, with D hard to call. The CDR3 extends over 14 amino acids. Germline CDR1 SGHDN, CDR2 FVKESK. Deletions cut 0 bases from V and 4 bases from J, with 10 bases between. DNA for the CDR3: TGTGCCAGCAGCCAAGAAGTTATAGATTACGAGCAGTACTTC. As protein: CASSQEVIDYEQYF.

The J gene is TRBJ2-7, the V gene TRBV13; 10 bases align to TRBD2. Germline V gives CDR1 PRHDT, CDR2 FYEKMQ (reference sequence). J was trimmed by 6 bases and V by 5 bases; bases with no gene match: 13. The CDR3 totals 16 residues. CDR3 in amino acids: CASSPPSLAGFTEQYF. The DNA for the CDR3 is TGTGCCAGCAGCCCCCCCTCACTAGCGGGGTTTACCGAGCAGTACTTC.